The 17 T cell receptor beta chains reported below all come from one sample, sequenced in a study of shared clonotypes between healthy human individuals. The naive CD8 fraction comprised CD45RO-negative cells positively selected for CCR7 and excluded terminally differentiated effector memory CD45RA+ cells. Assay: immunoSEQ multiplex PCR; the TCRdb copy retains only in-frame clones and omits some. The sample lists more than 2 million clones, around 93% occurring once. Sequenced input: naive CD8+ T cells from PBMCs. Every receptor here comes from a man aged 18-30 years in good health. Some clones in this sample may be carry-over from other donors' samples.

V gene TRBV10-2 combines with J gene TRBJ2-7, with D perhaps given as TRBD1 or TRBD2 (5 bases each). This CDR3 region has 14 residues. Looked up from germline, CDR1 is WSHSY and CDR2 is SAAADI. V shed 10 bases and J shed 0 bases, with 16 bases lying between them. This CDR3 is CATARGGSSYEQYF. As DNA, the CDR3 is TGCGCCACCGCCCGGGGCGGAAGCTCCTACGAGCAGTACTTC.

The chain uses TRBV28 and TRBJ2-2, with TRBD1 matching over 8 bases. The CDR3 totals 15 residues. Trimming removed 4 bases from V and 7 bases from J; junction bases left unmatched: 8. In germline, CDR1 is MDHEN, CDR2 SYDVKM. Here the CDR3 reads CASSSGQVEVGELFF. CDR3 coding DNA: TGTGCCAGCAGTTCGGGACAGGTCGAAGTCGGGGAGCTGTTTTTT. Variable domain in full (rest from reference TRBV28 and TRBJ2-2): DVKVTQSSRYLVKRTGEKVFLECVQDMDHENMFWYRQDPGLGLRLIYFSYDVKMKEKGDIPEGYSVSREKKERFSLILESASTNQTSMYLCASSSGQVEVGELFFGEGSRLTVL.

The chain links TRBV2 to TRBJ2-7; D may be TRBD2 (5 bases). Germline V gene data show CDR1 as SNHLY and CDR2 as FYNNEI. V lost 7 bases and J 0 bases, leaving 16 bases between the germline ends. The length of the CDR3 is 15 residues. The CDR3 loop is CASKVSAYSSYEQYF. In DNA, the CDR3 is TGTGCCAGCAAGGTTAGCGCCTATAGCTCCTACGAGCAGTACTTC.

This chain connects TRBV30 to TRBJ2-7; TRBD2 might be the D (6 bases). Looked up from germline, CDR1 is GTSNPN and CDR2 is SVGIG (reference sequence). This CDR3 is 12 amino acids long. The CDR3, as DNA: TGTGCGTCGGGACTCCGGGCTCGCGAGCAGTACTTC. Amino acids: CASGLRAREQYF.

The chain carries TRBV6-1 and TRBJ2-7; D might be TRBD1 (5 bases). Germline CDR1 MNHNS, CDR2 SASEGT. The CDR3 runs 13 residues. Trimming removed 2 bases from V and 3 bases from J, with 8 bases in between. The CDR3 region is CASSEWGDYEQYF. CDR3 nucleotide sequence: TGTGCCAGCAGTGAATGGGGCGACTACGAGCAGTACTTC.

This clone occurred once. The V gene is TRBV27, the J gene TRBJ1-2, with 9 bases fitting TRBD1. J was trimmed by 2 bases and V by 5 bases; bases with no gene match: 9. CDR3 size: 16 residues. Germline V gene data show CDR1 as MNHEY and CDR2 as SMNVEV (reference sequence). The CDR3 DNA sequence: TGTGCCAGCAGTCTCATCGGGACAGGGTGGAACTATGGCTACACCTTC. This sequence encodes CASSLIGTGWNYGYTF.

The chain links TRBV19 to TRBJ2-5; no clear D. Per the germline V gene, CDR1 is LNHDA and CDR2 is SQIVND (reference sequence). Trimming removed 5 bases at V and 5 bases at J, with 9 bases between. This CDR3 is 12 amino acids long. CDR3 sequence reads: CASSYTRETQYF. The DNA for the CDR3 is TGTGCCAGTAGTTATACCCGGGAGACCCAGTACTTC.

J is TRBJ1-2 and V is TRBV7-9, with TRBD1 matching 10 bases. V trimming: 3 bases; J trimming: 6 bases; junction bases outside the gene matches: 10. Germline loops: CDR1 SEHNR, CDR2 FQNEAQ (reference sequence). The CDR3 is 16 residues long. The CDR3 reads CASSLVRDRGGDGYTF. In DNA form, the CDR3 reads TGTGCCAGCAGCTTGGTTCGGGACAGGGGTGGGGATGGCTACACCTTC.

V gene TRBV9 combines with J gene TRBJ2-7; D is possibly TRBD1 (7 bases). Trimming took 6 bases from V and 6 from J, leaving 16 bases between them. The CDR3 covers 13 residues. Germline V lookup: CDR1 SGDLS, CDR2 YYNGEE. This CDR3 reads CASTRSRGAEQYF. The CDR3 DNA sequence: TGTGCCAGCACCCGTAGCAGGGGGGCCGAGCAGTACTTC. Full variable domain (missing parts from reference TRBV9 and TRBJ2-7): DSGVTQTPKHLITATGQRVTLRCSPRSGDLSVYWYQQSLDQGLQFLIQYYNGEERAKGNILERFSAQQFPDLHSELNLSSLELGDSALYFCASTRSRGAEQYFGPGTRLTVT.

The chain combines TRBV28 with TRBJ2-2; D is undetermined. The V and J ends lost 5 bases and 6 bases respectively, with 16 bases between them. The CDR3 totals 15 residues. Per the germline V gene, CDR1 is MDHEN and CDR2 is SYDVKM. CDR3 in amino acids: CASSPTQVIAGELFF. As DNA, the CDR3 is TGTGCCAGCAGTCCGACCCAGGTTATCGCCGGGGAGCTGTTTTTT.

This chain uses TRBV19 with TRBJ2-1; 9 bases are a match to TRBD2. Germline CDR1 LNHDA, CDR2 SQIVND (reference sequence). This CDR3 region has 15 residues. Unmatched junction bases numbered 4, after V lost 5 bases and J lost 2 bases. CDR3 nucleotides: TGTGCCAGTAGTGAACTAGCGGGTCCCTACAATGAGCAGTTCTTC. Protein product: CASSELAGPYNEQFF.

The V and J genes are TRBV28 and TRBJ2-3, with 11 bases fitting TRBD1. Germline V lookup: CDR1 MDHEN, CDR2 SYDVKM. The CDR3 covers 16 residues. The ends lost 5 bases at V and 2 bases at J; junction bases unmatched: 6. DNA of the CDR3: TGTGCCAGCAGTCCAGGGACAGGGGGGACCACAGATACGCAGTATTTT. Protein: CASSPGTGGTTDTQYF.

This chain links TRBV4-3 with TRBJ2-3; TRBD1 agrees at 7 bases. The CDR3 sequence is 16 residues long. CDR1 and CDR2 (germline): LGHNA, YSLEER. J was trimmed by 0 bases and V by 4 bases; bases with no gene match: 7. Here the CDR3 DNA reads TGCGCCAGCAGCCGCCTGACAGGGATAAGCACAGATACGCAGTATTTT. This encodes CASSRLTGISTDTQYF.

The V gene is TRBV11-2, the J gene TRBJ1-2; D is unresolved. Trimming shortened V by 5 bases and J by 8 bases, and 21 bases separated the two germline ends. Looked up from germline, CDR1 is SGHAT and CDR2 is FQNNGV. The CDR3 consists of 15 residues. The CDR3 is CASSPFVGAAGGYTF. CDR3 in DNA: TGTGCCAGCAGCCCGTTTGTGGGAGCCGCTGGAGGCTACACCTTC.

This clone was counted a few times. Other nucleotide sequences in the sample specify the same CDR3. This chain uses TRBV27 with TRBJ2-7; D may be TRBD1 (5 bases). The germline V gene has CDR1 MNHEY and CDR2 SMNVEV (reference sequence). Trimming pared 3 bases from V and 2 bases from J, leaving 8 bases between. The CDR3 length is 13 residues. The CDR3 nucleotides read TGTGCCAGCAGTTTGGGGCTGACCTACGAGCAGTACTTC. Its translation: CASSLGLTYEQYF.

V and J are TRBV5-1 and TRBJ1-2; TRBD1 matches at 8 bases. The junction had 13 bases not matched to a gene; V was cut back by 2 bases and J by 7 bases. Germline CDR1 and CDR2: SGHRS and YFSETQ. This CDR3 region has 16 residues. CDR3 DNA: TGCGCCAGCAGCTTCGCGACAGGGGATTTGAGGGGTGGCTACACCTTC. It encodes CASSFATGDLRGGYTF.

This clone was observed once. The chain couples TRBV5-5 to TRBJ2-3; 10 nucleotides align to TRBD2. The CDR3 covers 15 residues. Germline values: CDR1 SGHKS, CDR2 YYEKEE (reference sequence). V was pared by 7 bases and J by 0 bases, with 5 bases of the junction left unmatched. This CDR3 reads CASLSTSGSTDTQYF. The CDR3 bases are TGTGCCAGCCTTTCGACTAGCGGGAGCACAGATACGCAGTATTTT.